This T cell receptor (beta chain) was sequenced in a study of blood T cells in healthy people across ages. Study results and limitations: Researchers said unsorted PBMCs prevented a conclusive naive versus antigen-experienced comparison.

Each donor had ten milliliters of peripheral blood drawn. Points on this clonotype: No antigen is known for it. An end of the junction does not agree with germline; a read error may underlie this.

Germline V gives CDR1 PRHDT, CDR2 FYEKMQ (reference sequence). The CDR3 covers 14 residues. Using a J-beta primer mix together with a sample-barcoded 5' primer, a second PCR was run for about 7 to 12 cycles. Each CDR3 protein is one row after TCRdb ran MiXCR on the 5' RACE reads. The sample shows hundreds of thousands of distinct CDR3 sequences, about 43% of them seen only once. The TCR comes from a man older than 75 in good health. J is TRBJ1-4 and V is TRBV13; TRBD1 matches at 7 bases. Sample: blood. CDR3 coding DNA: TGTGCCAGCAGCACCTTGACAGGGAATGAAGAACTGTTTTTT. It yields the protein CASSTLTGNEELFF.